A single sample is the source of the 3 T cell receptor beta chains below, sequenced in a study of blood T cells in healthy people across ages. It was with a sample-barcoded 5' primer and a J-beta primer mix that a second PCR of about 6 to 12 cycles was run. From the 5' RACE reads, TCRdb called clonotypes with MiXCR, one entry per CDR3 protein. Found here are about 1.4 million distinct CDR3 sequences, 45% to 70% of them singletons; the top ten hold over 5%. The specimen was blood. Receptors were obtained from a young man in good health.

The rearrangement joins TRBV21-1 to TRBJ2-7; TRBD1 is taken as the D call from the table, unchecked against the DNA. TRBV21-1 is a known pseudogene. This CDR3 has 19 amino acids. CDR3 DNA: TGTGCCAGCAGCAAACGGTCACCTGACGCCCGAAGATATTCCTACGAGCAGTACTTC. Protein: CASSKRSPDARRYSYEQYF.

V usage is TRBV5-1 and J usage is TRBJ2-7; TRBD1 agrees at 7 bases. The CDR3 is made up of 14 amino acids. The ends lost 1 base at V and 1 base at J; junction bases unmatched: 2. CDR1 SGHRS and CDR2 YFSETQ come from the germline V gene. CDR3 sequence (DNA): TGCGCCAGCAGCTTGCCACAGGGGTCCTACGAGCAGTACTTC. It specifies CASSLPQGSYEQYF.

This chain connects TRBV5-1 to TRBJ1-6; D is unresolved. This CDR3 spans 12 amino acids. The germline V gene encodes CDR1 SGHRS and CDR2 YFSETQ. V lost 4 bases to trimming and J lost 12 bases, with 11 bases between them. The CDR3 is CASSIHGEPLHF. The CDR3 DNA is TGCGCCAGCAGCATCCATGGGGAACCCCTCCACTTT.